This TCR beta chain came from a study of low-dose radiotherapy and immunotherapy resistance in tumors. In the study overall: Members of Cohort 1 were treated with 0.5 Gy per fraction every 2 weeks. The prescribed total PTV dose was 6.5 Gy. Every two weeks, one day ahead of radiation and immunotherapy, cyclophosphamide 200 mg/m2 was given (intravenously).

The time point here: before trial treatment. In this sample, this clonotype turned up many times. This CDR3 spans 16 amino acids. After removal of 5 bases from V and 4 bases from J, the junction contained 12 bases not matched to a gene. TRAV- and TRBV-specific primers were used for first-strand cDNA, which covered alpha and beta chains. The authors amplified TCRs for around 20 PCR cycles with a constant-region primer and a V-primer adapter. mRNA, once isolated, was amplified by in vitro transcription. TCRdb re-called the reads with MiXCR, one entry per CDR3 protein. The data hold tens of thousands of distinct CDR3 sequences, with 30% to 35% observed a single time.

J is TRBJ2-7 and V is TRBV23-1, with 9 bases that match TRBD1. TRBV23-1 is labeled an ORF, and its function is uncertain. This specimen was PBMCs, taken before treatment. This TCR derives from a male donor with gallbladder cancer. CDR3 sequence reads: CASSDSQGAFCYEQYF. The CDR3 region has the DNA TGCGCCAGCAGTGACTCACAGGGGGCTTTCTGTTACGAGCAGTACTTC.